This entry describes one T cell receptor (beta chain). What it binds is unknown. The record originates from a study of cytomegalovirus exposure and HLA in healthy donors. The CDR3 consists of 11 residues. Germline values: CDR1 SGHRS, CDR2 YFSETQ. The V end lost 3 bases, the J end lost 8 bases, and 6 bases lay between the germline ends. Healthy individuals who donated bone marrow served as the donors. The PCR was carried out with 60 Vbeta primers and 13 Jbeta primers. Data came from immunoSEQ multiplex PCR; TCRdb stores just in-frame clones and leaves some out. The table includes over 100,000 clones, roughly three quarters detected once. Study findings and constraints: HLA-A and HLA-B allele assignments for most subjects were reportedly predicted accurately using TCR beta sequences. Later analysis identified several of the most significant clusters that appeared linked to common viral pathogens. TCR beta V- and J-gene trimming, according to a later analysis, was linked to a missense DCLRE1C variant.

V is TRBV5-1 and J is TRBJ2-1, with unresolved D. The sequencing input was PBMCs. The TCR sequence derives from a woman aged 18-29 years in good health and CMV-seropositive. CDR3: CASSSLYEQFF. CDR3 DNA: TGCGCCAGCAGCTCCCTATATGAGCAGTTCTTC.